This TCR beta chain was sequenced for a study of T-cell reconstitution after alpha-beta-depleted transplantation in children. The library targeted TCRbeta and was prepared with unique molecular identifiers. TCRdb re-called the PCR reads through MiXCR, storing one row per CDR3 protein. The sample holds about 340,000 distinct CDR3 sequences, 13% seen once. CDR3 length equals 17 residues. Trimming at V came to 6 bases and at J to 1 base, leaving 13 bases not matched to a gene. The germline gives CDR1 KGHSH, CDR2 LQKENI. This sequence originates from a human donor who donated a stem cell graft to a child with Fanconi anemia. The V gene is TRBV18, the J gene TRBJ2-3; 7 positions match TRBD1. Material: PBMCs, obtained from the stem cell graft. CDR3 loop: CASSPDRAVSRTDTQYF. Written as DNA, the CDR3 is TGTGCCAGCTCCCCCGACAGGGCTGTCTCTCGCACAGATACGCAGTATTTT.